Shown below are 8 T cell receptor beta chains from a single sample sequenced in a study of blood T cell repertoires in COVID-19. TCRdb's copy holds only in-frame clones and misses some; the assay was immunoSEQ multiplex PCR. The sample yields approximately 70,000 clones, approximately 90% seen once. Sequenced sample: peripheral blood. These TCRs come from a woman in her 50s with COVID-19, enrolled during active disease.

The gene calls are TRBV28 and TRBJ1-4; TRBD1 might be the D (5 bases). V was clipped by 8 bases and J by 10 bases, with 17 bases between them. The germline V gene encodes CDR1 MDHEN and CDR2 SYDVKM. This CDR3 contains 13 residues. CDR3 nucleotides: TGTGCCAGCGCTCGGGACTTTGGGGGAAAACTGTTTTTT. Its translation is CASARDFGGKLFF.

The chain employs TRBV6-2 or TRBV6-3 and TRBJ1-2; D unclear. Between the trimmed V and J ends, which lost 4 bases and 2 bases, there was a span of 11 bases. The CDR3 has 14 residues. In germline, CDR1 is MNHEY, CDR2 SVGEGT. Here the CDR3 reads CASSLVGLNYGYTF. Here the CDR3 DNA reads TGTGCCAGCAGTTTAGTCGGACTGAACTATGGCTACACCTTC.

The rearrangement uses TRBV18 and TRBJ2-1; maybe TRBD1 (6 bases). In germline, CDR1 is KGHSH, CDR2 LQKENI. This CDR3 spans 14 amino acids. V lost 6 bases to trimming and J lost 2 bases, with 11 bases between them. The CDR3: CASSITGPYNEQFF. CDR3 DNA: TGTGCCAGCTCTATCACAGGGCCCTACAATGAGCAGTTCTTC. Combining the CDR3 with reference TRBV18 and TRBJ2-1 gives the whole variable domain NAGVMQNPRHLVRRRGQEARLRCSPMKGHSHVYWYRQLPEEGLKFMVYLQKENIIDESGMPKERFSAEFPKEGPSILRIQQVVRGDSAAYFCASSITGPYNEQFFGPGTRLTVL.

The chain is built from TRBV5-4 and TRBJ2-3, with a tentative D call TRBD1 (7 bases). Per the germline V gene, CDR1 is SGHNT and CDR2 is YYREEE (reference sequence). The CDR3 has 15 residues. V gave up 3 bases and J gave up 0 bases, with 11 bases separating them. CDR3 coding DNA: TGTGCCAGCAGCTCCAGGGGGGACAGCACAGATACGCAGTATTTT. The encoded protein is CASSSRGDSTDTQYF.

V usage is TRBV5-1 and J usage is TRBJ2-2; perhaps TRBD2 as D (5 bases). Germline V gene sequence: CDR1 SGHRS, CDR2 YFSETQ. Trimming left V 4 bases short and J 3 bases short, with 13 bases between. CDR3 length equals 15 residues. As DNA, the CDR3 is TGCGCCAGCAGCCGCACTAGTAGGGACACCGGGGAGCTGTTTTTT. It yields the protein CASSRTSRDTGELFF.

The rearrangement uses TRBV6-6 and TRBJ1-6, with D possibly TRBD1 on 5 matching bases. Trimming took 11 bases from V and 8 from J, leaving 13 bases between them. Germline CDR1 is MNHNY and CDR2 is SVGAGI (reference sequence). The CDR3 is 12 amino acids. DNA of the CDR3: TGTGCCGGCGGGGAAGGGGATTCACCCCTCCACTTT. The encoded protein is CAGGEGDSPLHF.

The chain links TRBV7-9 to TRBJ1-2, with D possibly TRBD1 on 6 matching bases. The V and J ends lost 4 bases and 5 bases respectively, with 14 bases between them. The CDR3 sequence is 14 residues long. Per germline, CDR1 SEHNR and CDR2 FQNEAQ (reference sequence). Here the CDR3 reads CASSYRAAGYGYTF. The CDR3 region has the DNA TGTGCCAGCAGCTACAGGGCTGCTGGGTATGGCTACACCTTC.

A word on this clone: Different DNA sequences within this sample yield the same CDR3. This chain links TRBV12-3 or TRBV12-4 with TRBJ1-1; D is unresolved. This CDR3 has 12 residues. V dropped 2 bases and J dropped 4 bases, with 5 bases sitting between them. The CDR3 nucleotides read TGTGCCAGCAGTTTACGTCGCACTGAAGCTTTCTTT. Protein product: CASSLRRTEAFF.